This T cell receptor beta chain was documented in a study of blood T cells in healthy people across ages. Findings of the study overall: It was not known whether donors were CMV positive (a possible confounder of expanded clonotype changes). Long-lived donors had more naive CD4+ cells and higher diversity than aged donors. Strongly correlated with naive T cell percentage was TCR beta diversity.

It was with a sample-barcoded 5' primer and a J-beta primer mix that a second PCR of roughly 6 to 12 cycles was run. TCRdb reanalysed the 5' RACE reads using MiXCR and keeps one entry per CDR3 protein. The profile shows about 970,000 distinct CDR3 sequences, 51% of them singletons. Trimming left V 0 bases short and J 3 bases short, with 9 bases between. This CDR3 is built from 14 residues. Germline CDR1 reads SGHRS; CDR2 reads YFSETQ. Of note for this clonotype: The antigen is not known.

A minimum of 6 million PBMCs was isolated per sample. The TCR comes from a woman aged 55-75 years in good health. V gene TRBV5-1 combines with J gene TRBJ1-1; D is ambiguous. Sequencing was carried out using blood. This CDR3 reads CASSLAGRDTEAFF. CDR3 DNA: TGCGCCAGCAGCTTGGCCGGACGGGACACTGAAGCTTTCTTT.